The TCR beta chain under discussion was sequenced for a study of blood T cell repertoires in COVID-19. For the study at large: The United States, Italy and Spain were the sources of the acute and convalescent COVID-19 samples. T cells, B-cell-depleted T cells, or PBMCs supplied cDNA or gDNA.

In the authors' workflow: Amplification with reference gene primers provided the estimates of nucleated cell counts. TCRdb's table, derived via immunoSEQ multiplex PCR, lists solely in-frame clones and lacks some. V, J and clone size are taken as reported in that table, and D and trimming were inferred from the DNA itself. The table shows 250,000 or so clones, with roughly 88% occurring only once. V lost 2 bases to trimming and J lost 4 bases, with 8 bases between them. Germline values: CDR1 MRHNA, CDR2 SNTAGT. This CDR3 has 13 residues. Sequenced material: peripheral blood. The chain uses TRBV6-4 and TRBJ1-1; tentatively, D is TRBD1 (5 bases). The receptor was isolated from a man older than 75 with acute or convalescent COVID-19. The CDR3 DNA sequence: TGTGCCAGCAGTGACAGGGGAAGCACTGAAGCTTTCTTT. Protein: CASSDRGSTEAFF.